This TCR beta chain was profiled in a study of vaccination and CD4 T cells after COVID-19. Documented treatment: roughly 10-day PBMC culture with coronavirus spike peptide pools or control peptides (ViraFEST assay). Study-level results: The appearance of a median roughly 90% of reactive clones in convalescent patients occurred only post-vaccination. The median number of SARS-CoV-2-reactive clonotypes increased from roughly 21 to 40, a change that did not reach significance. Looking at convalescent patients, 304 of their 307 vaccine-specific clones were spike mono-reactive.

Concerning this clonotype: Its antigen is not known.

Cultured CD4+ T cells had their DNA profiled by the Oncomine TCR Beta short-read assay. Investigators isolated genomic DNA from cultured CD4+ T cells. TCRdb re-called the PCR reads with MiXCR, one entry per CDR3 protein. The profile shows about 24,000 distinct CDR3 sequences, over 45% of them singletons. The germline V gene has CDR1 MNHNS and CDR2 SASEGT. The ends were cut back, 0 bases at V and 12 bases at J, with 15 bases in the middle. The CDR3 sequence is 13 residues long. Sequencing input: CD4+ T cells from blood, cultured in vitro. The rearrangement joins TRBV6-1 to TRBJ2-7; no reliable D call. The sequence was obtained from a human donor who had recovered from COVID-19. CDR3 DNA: TGTGCCAGCAGTGAAGCTGGTCTTCTCTTGGGGTACTTC. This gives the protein CASSEAGLLLGYF.